The 14 T cell receptor beta chains listed next were all sequenced from one sample in a study of T cell responses to AZD1222 COVID-19 vaccine. The data were produced by immunoSEQ multiplex PCR, yet TCRdb's version contains in-frame clones alone and is incomplete. The sample includes some 140,000 clones, around 93% of them seen just once. Sequencing used peripheral blood, obtained on day 0 of AZD1222 vaccination. The receptor set was obtained from an adult in good health.

The chain employs TRBV6-5 and TRBJ1-1; the D gene is possibly TRBD1 (6 bases). The V end lost 6 bases, the J end lost 4 bases, and 15 bases lay between the germline ends. The CDR3 has 14 residues. Germline lookup yields CDR1 MNHEY and CDR2 SVGAGI. CDR3: CASSPGTLLTEAFF. The CDR3 DNA reads TGTGCCAGCAGCCCAGGGACATTGCTCACTGAAGCTTTCTTT.

V gene TRBV6-5 combines with J gene TRBJ1-2, with a possible D match to TRBD1 (5 bases). The V and J ends lost 6 bases and 5 bases respectively, with 16 bases between them. This CDR3 region has 14 residues. Germline loops: CDR1 MNHEY, CDR2 SVGAGI. This CDR3 reads CASSSGGALYGYTF. The DNA for the CDR3 is TGTGCCAGCAGCTCCGGTGGGGCCCTATATGGCTACACCTTC.

The chain employs TRBV2 and TRBJ1-4, with D perhaps TRBD1 (6 bases). The V gene's germline CDR1 is SNHLY and CDR2 FYNNEI. Trimming took 7 bases from V and 3 from J, leaving 15 bases between them. The CDR3 totals 15 residues. CDR3 sequence (DNA): TGTGCCAGCACTAAACTCGGACAGTCTAATGAAAAACTGTTTTTT. This encodes CASTKLGQSNEKLFF.

The V call is TRBV9, the J call TRBJ1-3; D not certain. Trimming shortened V by 0 bases and J by 3 bases, and 4 bases separated the two germline ends. The germline CDR1 and CDR2 sequences are SGDLS and YYNGEE. The CDR3 totals 13 residues. The CDR3 loop reads CASSVEVGNTIYF. The CDR3 nucleotides read TGTGCCAGCAGCGTAGAGGTTGGAAACACCATATATTTT.

The genes are TRBV5-6 and TRBJ2-3; D is possibly TRBD1 (6 bases). CDR3 length: 15 residues. Germline CDR1 reads SGHDT; CDR2 reads YYEEEE. V was trimmed by 2 bases and J by 2 bases, leaving 12 bases between them. CDR3 sequence (DNA): TGTGCCAGCAGCTTTCCGGACAGAATCACAGATACGCAGTATTTT. Protein sequence: CASSFPDRITDTQYF. The full variable domain, completed using reference TRBV5-6 and TRBJ2-3, is DAGVTQSPTHLIKTRGQQVTLRCSPKSGHDTVSWYQQALGQGPQFIFQYYEEEERQRGNFPDRFSGHQFPNYSSELNVNALLLGDSALYLCASSFPDRITDTQYFGPGTRLTVL.

The V call is TRBV11-2, the J call TRBJ2-5, with D uncertain. Per the germline V gene, CDR1 is SGHAT and CDR2 is FQNNGV. The V end lost 1 base, the J end lost 0 bases, and 9 bases lay between the germline ends. There are 15 residues in the CDR3. The chain's CDR3 is CASSLGTVDQETQYF. Written as DNA, the CDR3 is TGTGCCAGCAGCTTAGGTACAGTTGACCAAGAGACCCAGTACTTC. The full variable domain, with the rest looked up from reference TRBV11-2 and TRBJ2-5, is EAGVAQSPRYKIIEKRQSVAFWCNPISGHATLYWYQQILGQGPKLLIQFQNNGVVDDSQLPKDRFSAERLKGVDSTLKIQPAKLEDSAVYLCASSLGTVDQETQYFGPGTRLLVL.

The genes are TRBV20-1 and TRBJ1-1, with D possibly TRBD1 on 5 matching bases. Trimming stripped 5 bases from V and 4 bases from J, with 8 bases between. CDR1 DFQATT and CDR2 SNEGSKA come from the germline V gene (reference sequence). The CDR3 totals 11 residues. The CDR3 loop is CSARGITEAFF. In DNA form, the CDR3 reads TGCAGTGCTCGGGGGATCACTGAAGCTTTCTTT.

The DNA for the CDR3 is TGTGCCAGCAGCTTGGGGGGGTTAGAGACCCAGTACTTC. Its translation is CASSLGGLETQYF. This sequence joins TRBV7-3 and TRBJ2-5; TRBD2 matches 7 bases. J was trimmed by 4 bases and V by 3 bases; bases with no gene match: 2. This CDR3 region has 13 residues. CDR1 SGHTA and CDR2 FQGTGA come from the germline V gene.

J is TRBJ1-4 and V is TRBV18, with D tentatively TRBD1 (5 bases). CDR3 length: 17 residues. CDR1 and CDR2 (germline): KGHSH, LQKENI. V gave up 3 bases and J gave up 10 bases, with 24 bases separating them. The CDR3 bases are TGTGCCAGCTCACCGGTGTGGCAGACCCGGGGGATTGGAAAACTGTTTTTT. Protein: CASSPVWQTRGIGKLFF.

This chain joins TRBV9 and TRBJ2-3; 7 nucleotides align to TRBD2. Per germline, CDR1 SGDLS and CDR2 YYNGEE. The CDR3 spans 15 residues. V was clipped by 1 base and J by 0 bases; unmatched bases: 2. The CDR3 region has the DNA TGTGCCAGCAGCGTATTCGGGGGGAGCACAGATACGCAGTATTTT. Residues: CASSVFGGSTDTQYF.

This chain connects TRBV4-1 to TRBJ2-1, with D unresolved. The V gene lost 0 bases and the J gene lost 0 bases, with 6 bases spanning the gap. The germline CDR1 and CDR2 sequences are MGHRA and YSYEKL. The CDR3 loop spans 15 amino acids. The CDR3 here is CASSQDQSSYNEQFF. The CDR3 nucleotides read TGCGCCAGCAGCCAAGACCAGAGCTCCTACAATGAGCAGTTCTTC.

A few counts support this clone. The chain combines TRBV11-2 with TRBJ1-6; unclear D gene. Germline CDR1 and CDR2: SGHAT and FQNNGV. The CDR3 is 14 residues long. Trimming left V 5 bases short and J 3 bases short, with 8 bases between. The chain's CDR3 is CASSGPIYNSPLHF. Written as DNA, the CDR3 is TGTGCCAGCAGCGGCCCGATCTATAATTCACCCCTCCACTTT.

The V call is TRBV6-5, the J call TRBJ2-2; tentative D call: TRBD1 (6 bases). V was pared by 2 bases and J by 5 bases, with 12 bases between. The CDR3 has 15 amino acids. The germline V gene has CDR1 MNHEY and CDR2 SVGAGI. The CDR3 region is CASSYPGTSTGELFF. The CDR3, as DNA: TGTGCCAGCAGTTACCCAGGGACAAGTACCGGGGAGCTGTTTTTT.

Only a few counts were recorded for this clone. This rearrangement joins TRBV7-3 to TRBJ2-1; D is possibly TRBD2 (6 bases). The germline gives CDR1 SGHTA, CDR2 FQGTGA. V was cut by 1 base and J by 0 bases, with 10 bases left in between. This CDR3 region has 16 residues. This chain's CDR3 is CASSLIGGYSYNEQFF. DNA of the CDR3: TGTGCCAGCAGCTTAATCGGGGGTTACTCCTACAATGAGCAGTTCTTC.